The rows below give T cell receptor beta chains drawn from one sample of a study of T cell repertoires in cytomegalovirus infection. TCRdb itself ran the reads through MiXCR, one entry per CDR3 protein. This table has 65,000 to 90,000 distinct CDR3 sequences, 3.5% to 4% appearing once. Sequencing was done on a sample of PBMCs. The receptors here all came from a human donor in good health (CMV status not recorded). Some clones in this sample may be carry-over from other donors' samples. Both conserved end residues are part of each CDR3. A D gene is named only where the DNA matches it firmly. Clone size appears in some rows only: once, few, many, or a class for an expanded clone.

>TRBV7-2|TRBJ2-2|many|NA
TGTGCCAGCAGCTTACGAGATAGAGACACCGGGGAGCTGTTTTTT
CASSLRDRDTGELFF
>TRBV7-2|TRBJ1-6|many|TRBD1
TGTGCCAGCAGCTTGGGGACAGGGTTCAATTCACCCCTCCACTTT
CASSLGTGFNSPLHF
>TRBV7-2|TRBJ2-1|many|NA
TGTGCCAGCAGCTCCCCCGGGACCCGAACCTATGAGCAGTTCTTC
CASSSPGTRTYEQFF
>TRBV7-8|TRBJ1-2|many|NA
TGTGCCAGCAGCAGGGGAACTAGGCAGGCGGACAACTATGGCTACACCTTC
CASSRGTRQADNYGYTF
>TRBV20-1|TRBJ1-2|many|NA
TGCAGTGCAAACTCGGGGGTCGGCTACACCTTC
CSANSGVGYTF
>TRBV7-9|TRBJ2-7|many|NA
TGTGCCAGCAGCTTGACCTCAGCCTACGAGCAGTACTTC
CASSLTSAYEQYF
>TRBV7-2|TRBJ2-7|many|TRBD2
TGTGCCAGCAGCCCGACTAGCGAATACGAGCAGTACTTC
CASSPTSEYEQYF
>TRBV4-3|TRBJ2-7|many|NA
TGCGCCAGCAGCCAAAATTCCCCGGATGAGCAGTACTTC
CASSQNSPDEQYF
>TRBV7-2|TRBJ1-5|many|NA
TGTGCCAGCAGCTTAATAGGCGGACCCAAAAATCAGCCCCAGCATTTT
CASSLIGGPKNQPQHF
>TRBV7-3|TRBJ2-3|many|NA
TGTGCCAGCAGCCCCAATAGTCTCGCACTTCTCACAGATACGCAGTATTTT
CASSPNSLALLTDTQYF
>TRBV7-3|TRBJ2-5|many|TRBD2
TGTGCCAGCAGCCCGCTAGCGGGAGCCTCACAAGAGACCCAGTACTTC
CASSPLAGASQETQYF
>TRBV28|TRBJ2-3|many|NA
TGTGCCAGCAGTTTATCTCTGGTGCGGCGGGAAAACACAGATACGCAGTATTTT
CASSLSLVRRENTDTQYF
>TRBV19|TRBJ1-4|many|NA
TGTGCCAGTCGGGACGGAGGCCTTGATGAAAAACTGTTTTTT
CASRDGGLDEKLFF
>TRBV7-2|TRBJ2-1|many|TRBD2
TGTGCCAGCAGTCGCGGGACTAGCGGATACAATGAGCAGTTCTTC
CASSRGTSGYNEQFF
>TRBV11-2|TRBJ1-2|many|NA
TGTGCCAGCAGCTTTTCCAGTACCTATGGCTACACCTTC
CASSFSSTYGYTF
>TRBV25-1|TRBJ2-2|many|TRBD2
TGTGCCAGCAGTGAATCACTAGCGGGAAGGCACGGGGAGCTGTTTTTT
CASSESLAGRHGELFF
>TRBV6-5|TRBJ2-6|few|NA
TGTGCCAGCAGTTACTTAAGGCAGAAATCCTCTGGGGCCAACGTCCTGACTTTC
CASSYLRQKSSGANVLTF
>TRBV11-2|TRBJ1-2|many|NA
TGTGCCAGCAGTCATCGTTATGGCGGCTACACCTTC
CASSHRYGGYTF
>TRBV14|TRBJ1-4|many|NA
TGTGCCAGCAGCCAAGAGGGATCGACTAATGAAAAACTGTTTTTT
CASSQEGSTNEKLFF
>TRBV7-2|TRBJ2-5|few|TRBD1
TGTGCCAGCAGGGCCGGGACAGGGGAGGAGACCCAGTACTTC
CASRAGTGEETQYF
>TRBV29-1|TRBJ2-5|many|NA
TGCAGCGTAGGACACCAAGAGACCCAGTACTTC
CSVGHQETQYF
>TRBV7-2|TRBJ1-2|many|TRBD1
TGTGCCAGCAGCTTGGGGACAGCTATCGGCTACACCTTC
CASSLGTAIGYTF
>TRBV28|TRBJ1-1|many|NA
TGTGCCAGCAGTAAGGCAGTGGACTTAAACACTGAAGCTTTCTTT
CASSKAVDLNTEAFF
>TRBV27|TRBJ1-1|many|NA
TGTGCCAGCAGGAAATATTTGACTAACACTGAAGCTTTCTTT
CASRKYLTNTEAFF
>TRBV7-2|TRBJ2-1|many|NA
TGTGCCAGCAGCTGGCGCCCCGCCTACAATGAGCAGTTCTTC
CASSWRPAYNEQFF
>TRBV7-2|TRBJ2-2|NA|NA
TGTGCCAGCAGCTTTGGTCCGGTGACGGACACCGGGGAGCTGTTTTTT
CASSFGPVTDTGELFF
>TRBV29-1|TRBJ2-1|many|NA
TGCAGCGTAGTAGCGGAGCGCTCCTACAATGAGCAGTTCTTC
CSVVAERSYNEQFF
>TRBV7-2|TRBJ2-5|many|TRBD2
TGTGCCAGCAGCTCACCAACTAGCGGCCGCCAAGAGACCCAGTACTTC
CASSSPTSGRQETQYF
>TRBV19|TRBJ1-1|many|NA
TGTGCCAGTAGCACCGGGGCCAGGACTGAAGCTTTCTTT
CASSTGARTEAFF
>TRBV4-1|TRBJ1-6|many|NA
TGCGCCAGCAGCCGCAACTTTGGTTCACCCCTCCACTTT
CASSRNFGSPLHF
>TRBV7-7|TRBJ2-7|many|NA
TGTGCCAGCAGCTTACACCCGGGGGTCGAGCAGTACTTC
CASSLHPGVEQYF
>TRBV7-2|TRBJ2-7|many|NA
TGTGCCAGCAGCCGCGTTTTTCCCTACGAGCAGTACTTC
CASSRVFPYEQYF
>TRBV7-2|TRBJ2-3|many|NA
TGTGCCAGCAGCCCATTACTAGTCAATACGCAGTATTTT
CASSPLLVNTQYF
>TRBV6-8|TRBJ2-1|NA|TRBD1
TGTGCCAGCAGTTACTCCTCCTCCGGGACAGGGGCCTTTGGGGCTGTCTTC
CASSYSSSGTGAFGAVF
>TRBV7-2|TRBJ2-5|many|TRBD2
TGTGCCAGCAGCTCAGGACTAGCGGAGACCCAGTACTTC
CASSSGLAETQYF
>TRBV6-1|TRBJ2-2|many|TRBD2
TGTGCCAGCAGTGAAGCGGCTAGCGGGGGCGCGAACACCGGGGAGCTGTTTTTT
CASSEAASGGANTGELFF
>TRBV7-8|TRBJ1-2|many|NA
TGTGCCAGCAGCCCCGAAGGGGGTAACTATGGCTACACCTTC
CASSPEGGNYGYTF
>TRBV7-2|TRBJ2-5|NA|TRBD2
TGTGCCAGCAGCATAGACAGCGGGGTAGGGGAGACCCAGTACTTC
CASSIDSGVGETQYF
>TRBV7-2|TRBJ2-2|many|TRBD1
TGTGCCAGCAGCACAGGGGGTCGGGAGCTGTTTTTT
CASSTGGRELFF
>TRBV6-2/TRBV6-3|TRBJ2-3|many|TRBD1
TGTGCCAGCAGACAGACAGGGGGAGATACGCAGTATTTT
CASRQTGGDTQYF
>TRBV7-2|TRBJ2-3|many|TRBD1
TGTGCCAGCAGCTTAGTGGGACAGAACACAGATACGCAGTATTTT
CASSLVGQNTDTQYF
>TRBV7-3|TRBJ2-1|many|TRBD2
TGTGCCAGCAGCTCTGCTAGCGGGATTGACAATGAGCAGTTCTTC
CASSSASGIDNEQFF
>TRBV29-1|TRBJ2-7|many|NA
TGCAGCGGTTCGACAACCTACGAGCAGTACTTC
CSGSTTYEQYF
>TRBV7-6|TRBJ1-1|many|NA
TGTGCCAGCAGCACTCAAAACACTGAAGCTTTCTTT
CASSTQNTEAFF
>TRBV7-8|TRBJ2-6|many|TRBD1
TGTGCCAGCAGCTTGGGGACAGGCTCCTGGGCCAACGTCCTGACTTTC
CASSLGTGSWANVLTF
>TRBV11-2|TRBJ1-1|many|TRBD1
TGTGCCAGCAGCTCGGGACAGGCTAGTGAAGCTTTCTTT
CASSSGQASEAFF
>TRBV12-3/TRBV12-4|TRBJ1-1|many|NA
TGTGCCAGCAGTCTCCTGCTTGGGCAGAACACTGAAGCTTTCTTT
CASSLLLGQNTEAFF
>TRBV5-1|TRBJ2-3|many|NA
TGCGCCAGCAGGCTCAGGGGGGTTTCAGATACGCAGTATTTT
CASRLRGVSDTQYF
>TRBV25-1|TRBJ2-2|many|NA
TGTGCCAGCAGTGAATTGGGCAGCCCCGGGGAGCTGTTTTTT
CASSELGSPGELFF
>TRBV20-1|TRBJ2-3|many|NA
TGCAGTGCTAGAGTAACCCTCCGGGGGGATACGCAGTATTTT
CSARVTLRGDTQYF
>TRBV7-2|TRBJ1-2|medium-sized|TRBD1
TGTGCCAGCAGCTTAAGCAGGGGGCATTCCTTTGGCTACACCTTC
CASSLSRGHSFGYTF
>TRBV7-8|TRBJ1-5|NA|NA
TGTGCCAGCAGCTTAGGGGGTCGTGGGCTCAATCAGCCCCAGCATTTT
CASSLGGRGLNQPQHF
>TRBV19|TRBJ2-4|many|NA
TGTGCCAGTAGTAAAGAAGTAGCCAAAAACATTCAGTACTTC
CASSKEVAKNIQYF
>TRBV5-5|TRBJ2-1|many|TRBD2
TGTGCCAGCAACCCGGGAGGGCCTTATGAGCAGTTCTTC
CASNPGGPYEQFF
>TRBV7-2|TRBJ2-1|many|NA
TGTGCCAGCAGCCGTCACAGGGCCGGGGGGGAGCAGTTCTTC
CASSRHRAGGEQFF
>TRBV28|TRBJ2-1|many|NA
TGTGCCAGCAGTTTTGGGTTGGCTGGGGGCGGGATATACTACAATGAGCAGTTCTTC
CASSFGLAGGGIYYNEQFF